This T cell receptor beta chain appears in the sequencing data of a study of beta chain features in type 1 diabetes. Study-wide results and limits: Within each of all four CD4+ subsets, Type 1 diabetes patients had TCRB CDR3s that were moderately but significantly shorter. The question left open here concerned HLA type influencing TCRB rearrangement.

Note on this clone: What it binds is unknown.

Expressed TCRB transcripts were sequenced after all isolated RNA was converted to cDNA. Data came from immunoSEQ multiplex PCR; TCRdb stores just in-frame clones and leaves some out. The sample contains around 70,000 clones, around 49% of which appear only once. The TCR comes from a man younger than 45 with type 1 diabetes. The material sequenced was central memory CD4+ T cells from blood.

The CDR3 is CASSQTGGGRTSYEQYF. CDR3 nucleotide sequence: TGTGCCAGCAGCCAAACGGGCGGGGGGCGGACCTCCTACGAGCAGTACTTC. The V gene is TRBV11-2, the J gene TRBJ2-7; 8 bases match TRBD2. The CDR3 length is 17 residues. V lost 5 bases to trimming and J lost 0 bases; unmatched junction nucleotides: 12. Germline V gene sequence: CDR1 SGHAT, CDR2 FQNNGV.